Listed below are T cell receptor beta chains from one sample, sequenced in a study of T-cell reconstitution after alpha-beta-depleted transplantation in children. TCRdb ran MiXCR on the PCR reads and lists one entry per CDR3 protein. The repertoire has more than 200,000 distinct CDR3 sequences, approximately 19% of them found once; the top ten carry around two fifths. The source material was PBMCs, mostly from graft donor cells, sampled 360 days after TCRalphabeta/CD19-depleted stem cell transplant. The receptors were sampled from a male patient between 2 and 10 years old who had a stem cell transplant for acute lymphoblastic leukemia, so the T cells may come from the graft donor. Each CDR3 is given with its conserved first and last residue. D genes are given only for firm matches. Some rows have no size entry. The others give once, few or many, or a class for an expanded clone.

>TRBV29-1|TRBD1|TRBJ2-7|-
CSVKTGQGNYEQYF
TGCAGCGTGAAAACGGGACAGGGTAACTACGAGCAGTACTTC
>TRBV11-2|-|TRBJ2-2|few
CASSLGLVWTMNTGELFF
TGTGCCAGCAGCTTAGGCCTTGTTTGGACGATGAACACCGGGGAGCTGTTTTTT
>TRBV6-2/TRBV6-3|-|TRBJ2-5|-
CASSTLTGPFQETQYF
TGTGCCAGCAGTACTCTGACAGGACCCTTTCAAGAGACCCAGTACTTC
>TRBV7-6|-|TRBJ2-5|-
CASSLEPWISQETQYF
TGTGCCAGCAGCTTAGAACCCTGGATAAGCCAAGAGACCCAGTACTTC
>TRBV15|-|TRBJ2-2|few
CATSRDRGSANTGELFF
TGTGCCACCAGCAGAGATCGCGGCAGCGCGAACACCGGGGAGCTGTTTTTT
>TRBV12-3/TRBV12-4|-|TRBJ1-3|-
CASSFGQGRVSGNTIYF
TGTGCCAGCAGTTTTGGGCAGGGAAGAGTCTCTGGAAACACCATATATTTT
>TRBV12-3/TRBV12-4|-|TRBJ1-4|-
CASRRSDSANEKLFF
TGTGCCAGCCGACGGTCCGACAGTGCTAATGAAAAACTGTTTTTT
>TRBV5-1|TRBD1|TRBJ2-1|few
CASSLGRDRPFNEQFF
TGCGCCAGCAGCTTGGGCCGGGACAGGCCTTTTAATGAGCAGTTCTTC
>TRBV12-3/TRBV12-4|-|TRBJ1-5|few
CASSSTIRDQPQHF
TGTGCCAGCAGTTCGACAATAAGGGATCAGCCCCAGCATTTT
>TRBV5-6|TRBD1|TRBJ1-2|-
CASSFVQGARGYTF
TGTGCCAGCAGCTTCGTACAGGGGGCAAGGGGCTACACCTTC
>TRBV13|-|TRBJ2-7|many
CASSLSHTTEQYF
TGTGCCAGCAGCTTATCACATACGACGGAGCAGTACTTC
>TRBV11-1|-|TRBJ1-1|-
CASSSGPAGRDTEAFF
TGTGCCAGCAGCTCCGGACCGGCGGGGCGGGACACTGAAGCTTTCTTT
>TRBV7-8|-|TRBJ2-1|few
CASSLARLGYNEQFF
TGTGCCAGCAGCTTAGCCAGACTCGGCTACAATGAGCAGTTCTTC
>TRBV24-1|-|TRBJ2-1|few
CATSAGGRGPSYNEQFF
TGTGCCACCAGTGCCGGGGGGCGCGGGCCCTCCTACAATGAGCAGTTCTTC
>TRBV12-3/TRBV12-4|TRBD2|TRBJ2-2|few
CASSGTRAGELFF
TGTGCCAGCAGTGGGACTAGAGCCGGGGAGCTGTTTTTT
>TRBV20-1|-|TRBJ2-1|few
CSARYSVGGYNEQFF
TGCAGTGCTAGATATTCAGTGGGAGGCTACAATGAGCAGTTCTTC
>TRBV5-1|-|TRBJ2-3|few
CASSLETEALTDTQYF
TGCGCCAGCAGCTTGGAAACAGAGGCTCTAACAGATACGCAGTATTTT
>TRBV4-3|TRBD1|TRBJ2-1|few
CASSQDGIGGQGVYEQFF
TGCGCCAGCAGCCAAGACGGGATTGGGGGACAGGGGGTATATGAGCAGTTCTTC
>TRBV5-6|TRBD1|TRBJ1-5|-
CASSRKGQAIEQPQHF
TGTGCCAGCAGCCGAAAAGGACAGGCGATTGAGCAGCCCCAGCATTTT
>TRBV28|-|TRBJ2-2|once
CASRRDVLRSGGELFF
TGTGCCAGCAGACGGGACGTACTCAGATCAGGCGGGGAGCTGTTTTTT
>TRBV20-1|TRBD1|TRBJ2-7|few
CSAPTGNEQYF
TGCAGTGCCCCGACAGGGAACGAGCAGTACTTC
>TRBV7-2|TRBD2|TRBJ2-7|-
CASSLVPGGLYEQYF
TGTGCCAGCAGCTTAGTTCCGGGGGGGCTTTACGAGCAGTACTTC
>TRBV7-8|-|TRBJ2-7|-
CASSSSSRRFYEQYF
TGTGCCAGCAGCTCCTCCAGCAGGAGGTTCTACGAGCAGTACTTC
>TRBV4-3|TRBD2|TRBJ2-1|-
CASSPRLPGGEPEQFF
TGCGCCAGCAGCCCCCGATTACCGGGAGGAGAACCTGAGCAGTTCTTC
>TRBV9|-|TRBJ1-2|-
CASSALTPNYGYTF
TGTGCCAGCAGCGCCTTGACACCTAACTATGGCTACACCTTC
>TRBV12-3/TRBV12-4|TRBD1|TRBJ2-1|-
CASLPDRVYNEQFF
TGTGCCAGCCTACCTGACAGGGTCTACAATGAGCAGTTCTTC
>TRBV20-1|-|TRBJ2-2|-
CSAQGSRGTGELFF
TGCAGTGCCCAAGGCAGTCGTGGCACCGGGGAGCTGTTTTTT
>TRBV12-3/TRBV12-4|-|TRBJ2-7|-
CASSSLVGPDPSYEQYF
TGTGCCAGCAGTTCCCTGGTGGGGCCGGACCCCTCCTACGAGCAGTACTTC
>TRBV7-9|TRBD2|TRBJ2-1|-
CARPTSGSYNEQFF
TGTGCCAGACCAACTAGCGGCTCCTACAATGAGCAGTTCTTC
>TRBV29-1|-|TRBJ1-1|-
CSVSGAGWKTEAFF
TGCAGCGTCTCAGGGGCGGGGTGGAAGACTGAAGCTTTCTTT
>TRBV27|-|TRBJ1-1|-
CASSRDGTEAFF
TGTGCCAGCTCGAGGGACGGCACTGAAGCTTTCTTT
>TRBV7-2|-|TRBJ2-3|many
CASSLLTSTDTQYF
TGTGCCAGCAGCTTATTAACTAGCACAGATACGCAGTATTTT
>TRBV5-1|TRBD1|TRBJ1-5|few
CASRRGPGVNQPQHF
TGCGCCAGCAGGAGGGGGCCCGGGGTCAATCAGCCCCAGCATTTT
>TRBV20-1|-|TRBJ1-4|-
CSARVGSEKLFF
TGCAGTGCTAGAGTGGGGTCTGAAAAACTGTTTTTT
>TRBV12-3/TRBV12-4|TRBD1|TRBJ1-3|many
CASSYDRGSGNTIYF
TGTGCCAGCAGCTACGACAGGGGATCTGGAAACACCATATATTTT
>TRBV5-1|-|TRBJ2-6|few
CASSLRKGPSGANVLTF
TGCGCCAGCAGCTTGAGAAAAGGGCCCTCTGGGGCCAACGTCCTGACTTTC
>TRBV12-3/TRBV12-4|-|TRBJ2-4|many
CASSFEIWVAKNIQYF
TGTGCCAGCAGTTTTGAAATATGGGTAGCCAAAAACATTCAGTACTTC
>TRBV2|-|TRBJ2-2|-
CASGRENTGELFF
TGTGCCAGCGGGCGAGAGAACACCGGGGAGCTGTTTTTT
>TRBV7-9|-|TRBJ2-7|-
CASSLFAGASSYEQYF
TGTGCCAGCAGCTTATTTGCGGGGGCCTCATCCTACGAGCAGTACTTC
>TRBV20-1|TRBD1|TRBJ1-1|-
CSATGGWHAFF
TGCAGTGCTACAGGGGGATGGCATGCTTTCTTT
>TRBV10-3|-|TRBJ2-7|-
CAISEDFYEQYF
TGTGCCATCAGTGAGGACTTTTACGAGCAGTACTTC
>TRBV29-1|-|TRBJ1-2|-
CSVVSDGGYTF
TGCAGCGTTGTTTCCGACGGTGGCTACACCTTC
>TRBV10-2|-|TRBJ1-1|many
CASSAQGRGTEAFF
TGCGCCAGCAGTGCCCAGGGGCGCGGCACTGAAGCTTTCTTT
>TRBV29-1|-|TRBJ1-1|few
CSVRRNTEAFF
TGCAGCGTTCGACGGAACACTGAAGCTTTCTTT
>TRBV15|TRBD1|TRBJ2-1|-
CATSRVQGADNEQFF
TGTGCCACCAGCAGAGTACAGGGGGCGGACAATGAGCAGTTCTTC
>TRBV7-9|-|TRBJ1-1|-
CASGRGAEAFF
TGTGCCAGCGGTAGGGGCGCTGAAGCTTTCTTT
>TRBV14|-|TRBJ2-5|-
CASSPIQGAQETQYF
TGTGCCAGCAGCCCAATCCAGGGAGCCCAAGAGACCCAGTACTTC
>TRBV9|-|TRBJ1-5|-
CASSVGTGEEPQHF
TGTGCCAGCAGCGTAGGGACCGGTGAAGAGCCCCAGCATTTT
>TRBV9|-|TRBJ1-1|few
CASSPRGYTEAFF
TGTGCCAGCAGCCCCCGTGGGTACACTGAAGCTTTCTTT
>TRBV20-1|-|TRBJ2-7|-
CSARDLGRELYEQYF
TGCAGTGCTAGAGATCTGGGCAGGGAGTTGTACGAGCAGTACTTC
>TRBV12-3/TRBV12-4|TRBD1|TRBJ1-4|-
CASSLSAGGNGYSNEKLFF
TGTGCCAGCAGTTTATCGGCAGGGGGCAACGGTTACTCTAATGAAAAACTGTTTTTT